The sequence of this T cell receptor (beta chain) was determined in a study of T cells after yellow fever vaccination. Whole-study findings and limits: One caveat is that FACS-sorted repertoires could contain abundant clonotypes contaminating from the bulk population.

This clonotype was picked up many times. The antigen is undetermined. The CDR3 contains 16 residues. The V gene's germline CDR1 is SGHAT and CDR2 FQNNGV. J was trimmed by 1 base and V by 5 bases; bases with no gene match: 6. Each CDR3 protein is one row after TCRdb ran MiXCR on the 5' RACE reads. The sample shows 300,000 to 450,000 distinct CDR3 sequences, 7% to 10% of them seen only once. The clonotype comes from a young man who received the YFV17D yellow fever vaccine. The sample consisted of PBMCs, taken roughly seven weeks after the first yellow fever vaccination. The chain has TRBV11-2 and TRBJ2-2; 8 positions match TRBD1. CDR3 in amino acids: CASSLGTGRNTGELFF. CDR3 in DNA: TGTGCCAGCAGCCTGGGGACAGGCCGGAACACCGGGGAGCTGTTTTTT.